A selection of T cell receptor beta chains follows, all from one sample in a study of shared T cell receptors in the human thymus. Some clones are missing from TCRdb's copy, which holds only in-frame ones; the method was immunoSEQ multiplex PCR. The profile covers over 650,000 clones, with about 87% appearing a single time and 0.0094% taken by the ten largest. The data also belong to a second study, concerning human thymus T cells.

The sample comprised thymocytes. The receptors were gathered from a boy less than two years old with a congenital heart defect. Each CDR3 is given with its conserved first and last residue. A D gene is named only where the DNA matches it firmly. The listing skips clone size in some rows; elsewhere it reads once, few, many or a size class.

-	TRBJ1-6	TRBV11-2	-	CASSPQGQPLHF	TGTGCCAGCAGCCCCCAGGGGCAGCCCCTCCACTTT
once	TRBJ2-6	TRBV10-1	-	CASSVARGPSGANVLTF	TGCGCCAGCAGTGTGGCGCGGGGGCCCTCTGGGGCCAACGTCCTGACTTTC
-	TRBJ1-1	TRBV7-8	TRBD1	CATRTGNTEAFF	TGTGCCACTAGGACAGGGAACACTGAAGCTTTCTTT
-	TRBJ1-2	TRBV6-5	-	CASSQPGTPDGYTF	TGTGCCAGCAGCCAACCCGGGACACCCGATGGCTACACCTTC
-	TRBJ2-7	TRBV28	TRBD1	CASSLTDRGGSEQYF	TGTGCCAGCAGTCTCACAGACAGGGGAGGAAGCGAGCAGTACTTC
-	TRBJ2-7	TRBV7-7	TRBD1	CASSNLFFRETGDSYEQYF	TGTGCCAGCAGCAATCTCTTTTTTAGGGAGACAGGGGACTCCTACGAGCAGTACTTC
-	TRBJ2-1	TRBV7-2	TRBD2	CASSVTWTSRDYNEQFF	TGTGCCAGCAGCGTAACTTGGACTAGCAGAGATTACAATGAGCAGTTCTTC
-	TRBJ1-2	TRBV19	-	CANPLQGFYGYTF	TGTGCCAACCCCCTACAGGGATTCTATGGCTACACCTTC
-	TRBJ2-7	TRBV25-1	-	CASSEILASGLHEQYF	TGTGCCAGCAGTGAAATTCTCGCCAGTGGGCTCCACGAGCAGTACTTC
-	TRBJ2-7	TRBV5-6	TRBD2	CASSQGPSGDSYEQYF	TGTGCCAGCAGCCAGGGCCCTAGCGGGGACTCCTACGAGCAGTACTTC
-	TRBJ2-6	TRBV9	-	CASSAGPGVLSGANVLTF	TGTGCCAGCAGCGCCGGACCGGGGGTACTCTCTGGGGCCAACGTCCTGACTTTC
few	TRBJ2-7	TRBV7-2	-	CASSLAGAGYEQYF	TGTGCCAGCAGCTTAGCGGGGGCCGGCTACGAGCAGTACTTC
-	TRBJ1-1	TRBV5-6	-	CASSFAHSANTEAFF	TGTGCCAGCAGCTTTGCCCATAGTGCGAACACTGAAGCTTTCTTT
few	TRBJ2-7	TRBV28	TRBD1	CASTPTGSPSEQYF	TGTGCCAGCACCCCGACAGGGTCACCATCCGAGCAGTACTTC
-	TRBJ2-7	TRBV10-1	-	CASSHILSIQDEQYF	TGCGCCAGCAGCCACATTCTTTCGATACAGGACGAGCAGTACTTC
-	TRBJ2-5	TRBV5-5	-	CASSPGRDWTQYF	TGTGCCAGCAGCCCCGGGCGGGACTGGACCCAGTACTTC
once	TRBJ2-1	TRBV28	-	CASSGRLAASNEQFF	TGTGCCAGCAGTGGTCGTCTAGCTGCCTCCAATGAGCAGTTCTTC
-	TRBJ2-7	TRBV5-6	-	CASSLVKGSYYEQYF	TGTGCCAGCAGCCTCGTTAAGGGGTCTTACTACGAGCAGTACTTC